Listed below are T cell receptor beta chains from one sample, sequenced in a study of T cells after yellow fever vaccination. TCRdb fed the 5' RACE reads into MiXCR, producing one record per CDR3 protein. The data show approximately 140,000 distinct CDR3 sequences, with less than 9.5% seen just once and 0.55% to 0.9% held by the top ten. This material consisted of CD4+ T cells sorted from PBMCs, taken 5 days after the yellow fever booster vaccination. Receptors originate from a man aged 30-40 years who received the YFV17D yellow fever vaccine. Both conserved end residues are part of each CDR3. D genes are given only for firm matches. Clone size is stated in some rows and not others, as once, few, many or a class when expanded.

. | . | TRBJ2-1 | TRBV5-4 | CASSSRHSDNEQFF | TGTGCCAGCAGCTCGCGGCACTCCGACAATGAGCAGTTCTTC
TRBD2 | many | TRBJ2-1 | TRBV20-1 | CSARERGEQFF | TGCAGTGCTCGGGAGCGGGGAGAGCAGTTCTTC
. | many | TRBJ2-7 | TRBV6-5 | CASSYFRFYEQYF | TGTGCCAGCAGTTATTTTCGTTTCTACGAGCAGTACTTC
. | many | TRBJ2-7 | TRBV7-2 | CASSLTPRSSYEQYF | TGTGCCAGCAGCTTAACTCCTAGAAGCTCCTACGAGCAGTACTTC
. | many | TRBJ2-1 | TRBV18 | CASSTSPHDYNEQFF | TGTGCCAGCTCAACAAGCCCCCACGATTACAATGAGCAGTTCTTC
. | many | TRBJ2-5 | TRBV9 | CASSVAVSPGQETQYF | TGTGCCAGCAGCGTAGCGGTGAGCCCGGGACAAGAGACCCAGTACTTC
TRBD2 | . | TRBJ2-1 | TRBV30 | CAWSVLAGRYEQFF | TGTGCCTGGAGTGTACTAGCGGGAAGGTATGAGCAGTTCTTC
TRBD1 | . | TRBJ2-7 | TRBV5-4 | CASSAPGTGLYEQYF | TGTGCCAGCAGCGCCCCCGGGACAGGGTTGTACGAGCAGTACTTC
TRBD1 | many | TRBJ1-5 | TRBV7-2 | CASSFPRQGHSNQPQHF | TGTGCCAGCAGCTTTCCTAGACAGGGTCATAGCAATCAGCCCCAGCATTTT
. | few | TRBJ1-5 | TRBV20-1 | CSARDLTGDQPQHF | TGCAGTGCTAGAGATTTGACAGGAGATCAGCCCCAGCATTTT
. | many | TRBJ1-2 | TRBV20-1 | CSASMWGGYGYTF | TGCAGTGCTAGTATGTGGGGGGGCTATGGCTACACCTTC
. | many | TRBJ2-5 | TRBV20-1 | CSARDNGRGTQYF | TGCAGTGCTAGAGATAATGGCAGGGGGACCCAGTACTTC
. | many | TRBJ2-2 | TRBV6-7 | CASLFQAGELFF | TGTGCCAGCCTTTTTCAGGCCGGGGAGCTGTTTTTT
TRBD1 | many | TRBJ1-2 | TRBV6-5 | CASSSDRGLNGYTF | TGTGCCAGCAGTTCGGACAGGGGGTTAAATGGCTACACCTTC
. | many | TRBJ2-2 | TRBV6-5 | CASSYSIPGELFF | TGTGCCAGCAGTTACTCGATCCCCGGGGAGCTGTTTTTT